The 24 T cell receptor beta chains below all came from one sample that was sequenced in a study of blood T cell repertoires in COVID-19. The table came from immunoSEQ multiplex PCR; TCRdb's copy has only in-frame clones and leaves some out. The sample lists approximately 390,000 clones, just under 90% occurring once. The material sequenced was PBMCs or T cells enriched from blood (not recorded which). The source is a woman in her fifties or sixties who had recovered from COVID-19.

The genes are TRBV7-9 and TRBJ1-3, with D hard to call. CDR1 and CDR2 (germline): SEHNR, FQNEAQ (reference sequence). V dropped 6 bases and J dropped 0 bases, with 18 bases sitting between them. The CDR3 contains 17 residues. The CDR3 sequence is CASSRNRGDPSGNTIYF. The DNA for the CDR3 is TGTGCCAGCAGTCGTAACCGCGGAGACCCCTCTGGAAACACCATATATTTT.

The J gene is TRBJ1-6, the V gene TRBV27; no reliable D call. Per germline, CDR1 MNHEY and CDR2 SMNVEV (reference sequence). This CDR3 spans 16 amino acids. With 6 bases removed from V and 7 bases from J, the gap between germline ends came to 19 bases. The CDR3, as DNA: TGTGCCAGCAGAAATTACATGTTCATGGAGAATTCACCCCTCCACTTT. Protein: CASRNYMFMENSPLHF.

This chain uses TRBV2 with TRBJ2-7; a possible D gene is TRBD1 (5 bases). The V end was cut by 5 bases, the J end by 6 bases, with 23 bases between. This CDR3 is 16 amino acids long. Looked up from germline, CDR1 is SNHLY and CDR2 is FYNNEI. This CDR3 reads CASSQSRSIGAGEQYF. Written as DNA, the CDR3 is TGTGCCAGCAGTCAGAGTCGGTCGATAGGGGCTGGCGAGCAGTACTTC.

The rearrangement links TRBV19 to TRBJ1-1, with D perhaps TRBD1 (6 bases). Per germline, CDR1 LNHDA and CDR2 SQIVND (reference sequence). This CDR3 comprises 13 residues. Deletions cut 7 bases from V and 1 base from J, with 10 bases between. CDR3 region: CASIGGSNTEAFF. CDR3 DNA sequence: TGTGCCAGTATTGGGGGCTCGAACACTGAAGCTTTCTTT.

On this clone: Other DNA sequences of this sample code for an identical CDR3. The chain links TRBV19 to TRBJ1-2; the D is unclear. This CDR3 spans 13 amino acids. The germline V gene encodes CDR1 LNHDA and CDR2 SQIVND (reference sequence). Trimming stripped 3 bases from V and 2 bases from J, with 7 bases between. CDR3 in amino acids: CASSIRGNYGYTF. In nucleotides, the CDR3 is TGTGCCAGTAGTATCAGAGGAAACTATGGCTACACCTTC.

The gene calls are TRBV28 and TRBJ2-5; 13 positions match TRBD2. V shed 4 bases and J 5 bases; nucleotides not matched to a gene: 7. Germline CDR1 and CDR2: MDHEN and SYDVKM. The CDR3 totals 16 residues. This CDR3 reads CASSSWTSGGAETQYF. For the CDR3, the DNA is TGTGCCAGCAGTTCCTGGACTAGCGGGGGAGCTGAGACCCAGTACTTC.

There are a few counts of this clone. Other DNA sequences in the same sample also yield this CDR3. The chain is built from TRBV3-1 (or the pseudogene TRBV3-2) and TRBJ2-7; D is possibly TRBD2 (5 bases). With 4 bases removed from V and 4 bases from J, the gap between germline ends came to 8 bases. Germline CDR1 reads LGHDT; CDR2 reads YNNKEL (reference sequence). This CDR3 has 12 amino acids. CDR3 sequence: CASSLSGYEQYF. The CDR3 nucleotides are TGTGCCAGCAGCCTCTCGGGGTACGAGCAGTACTTC.

The rearrangement uses TRBV7-3 and TRBJ2-3, with TRBD2 matching over 9 bases. There are 16 residues in the CDR3. V was pared by 4 bases and J by 4 bases, with 9 bases of the junction left unmatched. CDR1 and CDR2 from the germline V gene are SGHTA and FQGTGA. CDR3: CASSSNAAGGADTQYF. CDR3 DNA: TGTGCCAGCAGCTCAAACGCAGCGGGGGGCGCAGATACGCAGTATTTT.

V gene TRBV7-3 combines with J gene TRBJ1-2; D call uncertain. The CDR3 has 15 residues. V lost 5 bases, J lost 2 bases, and 15 bases lay in between. Germline CDR1 and CDR2: SGHTA and FQGTGA. The CDR3 sequence: CASSPDGQINYGYTF. CDR3 coding DNA: TGTGCCAGCAGCCCAGATGGTCAGATCAACTATGGCTACACCTTC.

The V and J genes are TRBV24-1 and TRBJ1-5, with 11 bases aligning to TRBD1. V gave up 10 bases and J gave up 6 bases; unmatched junction bases: 7. The CDR3 runs to 14 residues. Germline values: CDR1 KGHDR, CDR2 SFDVKD. As DNA, the CDR3 is TGTGCCACGACGGGACAGGGGGATATTCAGCCCCAGCATTTT. Protein: CATTGQGDIQPQHF.

The chain carries TRBV27 and TRBJ2-1, with D tentatively TRBD1 (5 bases). Germline loops: CDR1 MNHEY, CDR2 SMNVEV (reference sequence). The CDR3 loop spans 13 amino acids. V gave up 5 bases and J gave up 4 bases, with 9 bases separating them. The chain's CDR3 is CASSQGIYNEQFF. CDR3 sequence (DNA): TGTGCCAGCAGTCAGGGCATATACAATGAGCAGTTCTTC.

CDR3 loop: CSVDSAGLPTDTQYF. The CDR3 bases are TGCAGCGTTGATTCGGCAGGGCTCCCCACAGATACGCAGTATTTT. This rearrangement joins TRBV29-1 to TRBJ2-3, with D possibly TRBD1 on 5 matching bases. Germline V CDR1 and CDR2: SQVTM, ANQGSEA. The CDR3 consists of 15 residues. The V and J ends lost 3 bases and 2 bases respectively, with 15 bases between them.

The rearrangement joins TRBV7-2 to TRBJ1-2; D may be TRBD1 (5 bases). Germline assignment: CDR1 SGHTA and CDR2 FQGNSA. The CDR3 extends over 16 amino acids. Trimming shortened V by 1 base and J by 5 bases, and 17 bases separated the two germline ends. This CDR3 reads CASSLGGGVKAYGYTF. DNA of the CDR3: TGTGCCAGCAGCTTAGGCGGAGGGGTAAAGGCTTATGGCTACACCTTC.

V usage is TRBV7-9 and J usage is TRBJ1-1, with 12 positions matching TRBD1. Germline V gives CDR1 SEHNR, CDR2 FQNEAQ (reference sequence). The CDR3 sequence is 17 residues long. Germline trimming cut 1 base from V and 5 bases from J; bases unmatched to any gene: 8. The CDR3 spells CASSLDPGQGAWTEAFF. In DNA form, the CDR3 reads TGTGCCAGCAGCTTAGATCCGGGACAGGGGGCTTGGACTGAAGCTTTCTTT.

Points on this clone: This same CDR3 is encoded by further DNA sequences in the sample. This sequence joins TRBV19 and TRBJ2-1, with D maybe TRBD1 (6 bases). Between the trimmed V and J ends, which lost 5 bases and 4 bases, there was a span of 9 bases. There are 13 residues in the CDR3. The germline CDR1 and CDR2 sequences are LNHDA and SQIVND (reference sequence). CDR3 in DNA: TGTGCCAGTAGTCCCAGGGGTTACAATGAGCAGTTCTTC. Amino acids: CASSPRGYNEQFF.

In this sample, this clone turned up once. This sequence joins TRBV4-2 and TRBJ1-2; tentative D call: TRBD1 (5 bases). The germline V gene has CDR1 LGHNA and CDR2 YNFKEQ. Trimming removed 0 bases at V and 2 bases at J, with 10 bases between. This CDR3 has 15 amino acids. The CDR3 is CASSQEGGFNYGYTF. The CDR3 nucleotides are TGTGCCAGCAGCCAAGAGGGGGGATTCAACTATGGCTACACCTTC.

The V and J genes are TRBV4-3 and TRBJ1-2; tentative D call: TRBD1 (6 bases). Trimming cost V 6 bases and J 8 bases, with 16 bases left between them. The CDR3 spans 13 residues. Looked up from germline, CDR1 is LGHNA and CDR2 is YSLEER. CDR3 region: CASSAQGLRGYTF. The CDR3 coding sequence is TGCGCCAGCAGTGCTCAGGGGCTGCGGGGCTACACCTTC.

J is TRBJ2-1 and V is TRBV19, with 9 positions matching TRBD1. Germline V gene lookup returns CDR1 LNHDA and CDR2 SQIVND (reference sequence). The junction had 5 bases not matched to a gene; V was cut back by 5 bases and J by 3 bases. This CDR3 spans 15 amino acids. CDR3 amino acids: CASSGDRGVYNEQFF. In DNA form, the CDR3 reads TGTGCCAGTAGTGGTGACAGGGGGGTCTACAATGAGCAGTTCTTC.

The genes are TRBV7-2 and TRBJ2-3, with TRBD2 matching over 8 bases. V lost 5 bases to trimming and J lost 5 bases; unmatched junction nucleotides: 6. Per the germline V gene, CDR1 is SGHTA and CDR2 is FQGNSA. The CDR3 contains 14 residues. The CDR3 region is CASSDGLAGDTQYF. In DNA, the CDR3 is TGTGCCAGCAGCGATGGACTAGCCGGAGATACGCAGTATTTT.

The gene calls are TRBV27 and TRBJ1-5; D gene unclear. The CDR3 runs to 14 residues. Trimming took 6 bases from V and 3 from J, leaving 12 bases between them. Looked up from germline, CDR1 is MNHEY and CDR2 is SMNVEV (reference sequence). The CDR3 reads CASSRPGLNQPQHF. Written as DNA, the CDR3 is TGTGCCAGCAGCCGCCCGGGTCTCAATCAGCCCCAGCATTTT.

The genes are TRBV3-1 (or the pseudogene TRBV3-2) and TRBJ1-1, with a possible D match to TRBD1 (6 bases). With 3 bases removed from V and 0 bases from J, the gap between germline ends came to 8 bases. Germline V gives CDR1 LGHDT, CDR2 YNNKEL (reference sequence). The length of the CDR3 is 14 residues. As DNA, the CDR3 is TGTGCCAGCAGCCACGGACAGTTGAACACTGAAGCTTTCTTT. Amino acid sequence: CASSHGQLNTEAFF.

J is TRBJ1-5 and V is TRBV10-3, with D perhaps matching TRBD1 (5 bases). Trimming stripped 0 bases from V and 5 bases from J, with 8 bases between. The CDR3 length is 14 residues. The germline V gene encodes CDR1 ENHRY and CDR2 SYGVKD. The CDR3 DNA reads TGTGCCATCAGTGAGTCCCGGGGGGATCAGCCCCAGCATTTT. This codes for CAISESRGDQPQHF.

The rearrangement joins TRBV5-1 to TRBJ2-7; the match to TRBD1 covers 8 bases. Per germline, CDR1 SGHRS and CDR2 YFSETQ. The J segment lost 0 bases and the V segment lost 4 bases, leaving 3 bases of the junction unmatched. The CDR3 loop spans 14 amino acids. The CDR3 sequence is CASSAGTGSYEQYF. CDR3 bases: TGCGCCAGCAGCGCCGGGACAGGCTCCTACGAGCAGTACTTC.

This clone was counted a single time. V usage is TRBV30 and J usage is TRBJ1-6, with a tentative D call TRBD1 (6 bases). Trimming stripped 3 bases from V and 1 base from J, with 13 bases between. Germline lookup yields CDR1 GTSNPN and CDR2 SVGIG (reference sequence). CDR3 size: 16 residues. DNA for the CDR3: TGTGCCTGGAGACCGACAGGAAGGTCCTATAATTCACCCCTCCACTTT. It translates to CAWRPTGRSYNSPLHF.